This T cell receptor (beta chain) comes out of a study of T cell responses to AZD1222 COVID-19 vaccine. Study-level findings and limits: Repertoire sampling was restricted to post-peak T cell response timepoints. Nearly half of spike-specific TCRs reportedly target variant regions that are unmutated in the B.1.351 and B.1.1.7 variants.

Profiled with immunoSEQ multiplex PCR; TCRdb holds only in-frame clones, not every one. Of some 65,000 clones listed, 75% to 85% are singletons. As concerns this clone: Its target is unknown.

The CDR3 loop spans 12 amino acids. Germline CDR1 is MNHEY and CDR2 is SVGAGI. Trimming took off 11 bases at V and 4 bases at J, with 12 bases between the two ends. This specimen was peripheral blood, taken on day 0 of MenACWY control vaccination. The rearrangement joins TRBV6-5 to TRBJ1-3; D remains ambiguous. The TCR sequence derives from an adult in good health. CDR3 residues: CASRGGGNTIYF. Here the CDR3 DNA reads TGTGCCTCCCGAGGAGGAGGAAACACCATATATTTT.